The source of this TCR beta chain is a study of shared clonotypes between healthy human individuals. Study as a whole: Each donor's CD8 memory used one plate, CD8 naive two, each CD4 subset three. Study observations and caveats: The authors sampled blood alone, and tissue repertoires likely differ. Represented diversity, genetic and exposure-history alike, was limited by few donors.

Naive-designated CD8 cells lacked CD45RO, were positively enriched for CCR7, and omitted terminally differentiated effector memory CD45RA+ cells. Concerning this clone itself: What it binds is not known. Other nucleotide sequences from this sample produce the same CDR3.

Trimming cost V 4 bases and J 1 base, with 8 bases left between them. Germline values: CDR1 MNHEY, CDR2 SMNVEV (reference sequence). This CDR3 contains 13 residues. Assay execution took place at the deep level. Sequencing was performed with immunoSEQ multiplex PCR; in TCRdb, only in-frame clones are kept and a portion is missing. The sample records about 2.1 million clones, roughly 91% being singletons. The sequencing sample was made of naive CD8+ T cells from PBMCs. The receptor comes from a man younger than 30 in good health. Some clones in this sample may be carry-over from other donors' samples. The chain has TRBV27 and TRBJ2-7; tentatively, D is TRBD2 (6 bases). The CDR3 loop reads CASSWGGSYEQYF. For the CDR3, the DNA is TGTGCCAGCAGTTGGGGAGGATCCTACGAGCAGTACTTC.